The next 7 T cell receptor beta chains were all read from a single sample in a study of CD8 T cells in ankylosing spondylitis. TCRdb reprocessed the 5' RACE reads via MiXCR and lists one record per CDR3 protein. Counted here are about 190,000 distinct CDR3 sequences, over 10% occurring once; the ten biggest clones make up 11%. Sequenced: blood, either unsorted or a sorted T cell fraction (not recorded which). Every receptor here comes from a female donor with ankylosing spondylitis or in good health (not recorded which).

This clonotype was seen at least ten times. The rearrangement links TRBV6-1 to TRBJ2-7; TRBD2 agrees at 9 bases. Per germline, CDR1 MNHNS and CDR2 SASEGT. Trimming took 6 bases from V and 0 from J; bases not matched to a gene: 6. CDR3 size: 15 residues. The CDR3 sequence: CASRREGLFSYEQYF. The CDR3 coding sequence is TGTGCCAGCAGGCGGGAGGGACTCTTCTCCTACGAGCAGTACTTC.

In its sample, this clonotype was seen many times. This rearrangement joins TRBV4-3 to TRBJ2-7, with 12 bases lining up with TRBD2. Germline CDR1 reads LGHNA; CDR2 reads YSLEER. Losses at the gene ends were 3 bases for V and 6 bases for J; bases not matched to a gene: 6. The CDR3 is made up of 15 amino acids. The chain's CDR3 is CASSQQLAGGTEQYF. The CDR3 bases are TGCGCCAGCAGCCAGCAACTAGCGGGAGGAACCGAGCAGTACTTC.

Of note for this clonotype: The junction differs from germline at one of its ends, possibly a read error. The V and J genes are TRBV18 and TRBJ2-3, with a tentative D call TRBD2 (5 bases). Germline CDR1 KGHSH, CDR2 LQKENI. CDR3 size: 13 residues. The CDR3 DNA follows: TGTACCAGCTCATACCGGGAAACAGATACGCAGTATTTT. This sequence encodes CTSSYRETDTQYF.

This clonotype has a handful of counts. The rearrangement uses TRBV7-2 and TRBJ2-7, with a weak D call TRBD1 (6 bases). V was cut by 8 bases and J by 3 bases, with 17 bases left in between. CDR1 and CDR2 from the germline V gene are SGHTA and FQGNSA. There are 14 residues in the CDR3. The CDR3 sequence is CASSKGEWGYEQYF. The CDR3 DNA reads TGTGCCAGCTCAAAGGGGGAGTGGGGCTACGAGCAGTACTTC.

This clonotype was observed a few times. J is TRBJ2-1 and V is TRBV16; D is possibly TRBD1 or TRBD2 (5 bases each). V lost 4 bases and J 7 bases, leaving 5 bases between the germline ends. CDR3 size: 11 residues. CDR1 KGHSY and CDR2 FQNENV come from the germline V gene. CDR3 coding DNA: TGTGCCAGCAGCCGGGGGAATGAGCAGTTCTTC. Its translation is CASSRGNEQFF. Together with reference TRBV16 and TRBJ2-1, the CDR3 gives the full variable domain: GEEVAQTPKHLVRGEGQKAKLYCAPIKGHSYVFWYQQVLKNEFKFLISFQNENVFDETGMPKERFSAKCLPNSPCSLEIQATKLEDSAVYFCASSRGNEQFFGPGTRLTVL.

This clonotype was counted ten times or more. The CDR3 protein is CATSRGGERAHNEQFF. The CDR3 bases are TGTGCCACCAGCAGAGGCGGGGAGCGGGCCCACAATGAGCAGTTCTTC. The V and J genes are TRBV15 and TRBJ2-1; tentatively, D is TRBD2 (6 bases). The CDR3 covers 16 residues. Deletions cut 1 base from V and 5 bases from J, with 15 bases between. Germline loops: CDR1 LNHNV, CDR2 YYDKDF (reference sequence). The full variable domain, rest sourced from reference TRBV15 and TRBJ2-1, is DAMVIQNPRYQVTQFGKPVTLSCSQTLNHNVMYWYQQKSSQAPKLLFHYYDKDFNNEADTPDNFQSRRPNTSFCFLDIRSPGLGDTAMYLCATSRGGERAHNEQFFGPGTRLTVL.

Points on this clonotype: This may stem from a read error, because a much larger clone lies one nucleotide away. The rearrangement uses TRBV20-1 and TRBJ2-1; TRBD2 matches at 11 bases. The CDR3 has 16 residues. J gave up 5 bases and V 0 bases, and 6 bases lay outside the gene matches. CDR1 and CDR2 from the germline V gene are DFQATT and SNEGSKA (reference sequence). This CDR3 is CSARDQGTSGNNEQFF. The DNA of the CDR3 is TGCAGTGCTAGAGACCAAGGGACTAGCGGCAACAATGAGCAGTTCTTC.